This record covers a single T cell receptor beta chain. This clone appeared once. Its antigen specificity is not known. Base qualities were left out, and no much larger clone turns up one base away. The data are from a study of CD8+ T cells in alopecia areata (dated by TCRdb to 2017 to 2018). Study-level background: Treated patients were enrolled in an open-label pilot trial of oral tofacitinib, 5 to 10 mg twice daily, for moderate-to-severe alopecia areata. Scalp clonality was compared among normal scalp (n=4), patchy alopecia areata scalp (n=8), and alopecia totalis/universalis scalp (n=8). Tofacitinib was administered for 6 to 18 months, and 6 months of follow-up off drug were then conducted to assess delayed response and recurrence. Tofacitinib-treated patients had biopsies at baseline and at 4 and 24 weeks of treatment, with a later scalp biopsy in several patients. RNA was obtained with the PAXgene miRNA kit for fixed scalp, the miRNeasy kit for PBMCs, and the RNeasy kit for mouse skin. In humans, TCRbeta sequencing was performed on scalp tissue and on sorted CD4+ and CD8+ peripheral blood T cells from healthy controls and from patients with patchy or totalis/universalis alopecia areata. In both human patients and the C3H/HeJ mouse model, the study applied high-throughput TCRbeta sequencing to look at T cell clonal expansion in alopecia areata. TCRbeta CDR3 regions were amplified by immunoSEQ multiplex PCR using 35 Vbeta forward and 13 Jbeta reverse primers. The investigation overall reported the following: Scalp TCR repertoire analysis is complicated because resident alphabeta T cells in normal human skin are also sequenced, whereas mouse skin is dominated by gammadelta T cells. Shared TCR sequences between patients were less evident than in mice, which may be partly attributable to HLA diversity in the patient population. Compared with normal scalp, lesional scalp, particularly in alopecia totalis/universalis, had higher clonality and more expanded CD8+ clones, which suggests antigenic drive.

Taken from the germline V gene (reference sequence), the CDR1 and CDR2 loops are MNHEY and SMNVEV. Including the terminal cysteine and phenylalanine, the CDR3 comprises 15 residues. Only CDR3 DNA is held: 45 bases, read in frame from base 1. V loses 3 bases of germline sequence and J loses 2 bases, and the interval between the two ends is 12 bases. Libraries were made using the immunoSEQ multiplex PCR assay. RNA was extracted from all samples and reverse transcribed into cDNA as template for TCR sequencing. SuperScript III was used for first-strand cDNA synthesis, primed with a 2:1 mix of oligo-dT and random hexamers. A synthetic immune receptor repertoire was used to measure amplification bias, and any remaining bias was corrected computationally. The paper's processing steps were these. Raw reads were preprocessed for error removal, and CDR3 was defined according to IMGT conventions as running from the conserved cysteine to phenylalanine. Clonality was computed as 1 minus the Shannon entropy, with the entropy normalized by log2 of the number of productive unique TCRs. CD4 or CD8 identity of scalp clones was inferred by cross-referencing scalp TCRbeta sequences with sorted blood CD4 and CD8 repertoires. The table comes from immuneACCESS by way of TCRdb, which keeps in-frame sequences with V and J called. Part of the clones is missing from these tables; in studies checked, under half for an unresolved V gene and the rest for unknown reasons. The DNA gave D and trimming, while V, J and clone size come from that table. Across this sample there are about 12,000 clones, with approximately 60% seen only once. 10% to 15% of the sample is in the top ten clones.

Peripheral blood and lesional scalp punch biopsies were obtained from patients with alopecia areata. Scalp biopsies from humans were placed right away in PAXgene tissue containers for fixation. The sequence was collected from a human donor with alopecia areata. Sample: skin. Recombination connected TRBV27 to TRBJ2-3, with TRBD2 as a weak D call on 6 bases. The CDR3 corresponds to CASSLGLRITDTQYF. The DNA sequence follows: TGTGCCAGCAGTTTGGGACTCCGAATCACAGATACGCAGTATTTT.